This T cell receptor beta chain was captured by sequencing in a study of cytomegalovirus exposure and HLA in healthy donors. CDR1 is SGHRS, CDR2 YFSETQ, per germline. The CDR3 sequence is 17 residues long. Trimming cost V 2 bases and J 4 bases, with 20 bases left between them. This clone was picked up a small number of times. Its antigen is unknown. Study-wide points: Links to common viral pathogens appeared, in a later analysis, for several of the most significant clusters.

It was with 60 Vbeta and 13 Jbeta primers that the PCR ran. TCRdb's copy holds only in-frame clones and misses some; the assay was immunoSEQ multiplex PCR. The sample has 35,000 to 55,000 clones, 50% to 75% seen once; the top ten hold 8.7%. The TCR comes from a human donor in good health. Sequencing used PBMCs. The rearrangement joins TRBV5-1 to TRBJ2-3, with D possibly matching TRBD2 (5 bases). The CDR3 DNA is TGCGCCAGCAGCTTAATATCCCGGGGATCTCGGGCAGATACGCAGTATTTT. Translating gives CASSLISRGSRADTQYF. Looking up the rest from reference TRBV5-1 and TRBJ2-3 gives the full variable domain: KAGVTQTPRYLIKTRGQQVTLSCSPISGHRSVSWYQQTPGQGLQFLFEYFSETQRNKGNFPGRFSGRQFSNSRSEMNVSTLELGDSALYLCASSLISRGSRADTQYFGPGTRLTVL.